This is a list of T cell receptor beta chains from one sample in a study of blood T cell repertoires in COVID-19. The method was immunoSEQ multiplex PCR; TCRdb's version includes in-frame clones alone and lacks a portion of them. The table lists under 350,000 clones, approximately 90% of them singletons. Sequenced sample: PBMCs or T cells enriched from blood (not recorded which). The receptor set was obtained from a man aged 25 to 40 who had recovered from COVID-19. Each CDR3 is given with its conserved first and last residue. The D gene is left open where the match is weak. Rows give clone size only sometimes, using once, few, many, or a class for an expanded clone.

TRBD1	TRBV7-2	-	TRBJ1-1	CASSRDRGDTEAFF	TGTGCCAGCAGCCGGGACAGGGGGGACACTGAAGCTTTCTTT
TRBD1	TRBV7-9	-	TRBJ2-5	CASSSPGTGVQETQYF	TGTGCCAGCAGCTCGCCCGGGACAGGGGTCCAAGAGACCCAGTACTTC
-	TRBV12-2	-	TRBJ1-5	CASRLVREAGGGPGCQPQHF	TGTGCAAGTCGCTTAGTGAGGGAGGCAGGGGGTGGCCCAGGATGTCAGCCCCAGCATTTT
-	TRBV5-4	-	TRBJ1-5	CASSLKTGLDQPQHF	TGTGCCAGCAGCTTAAAAACAGGGCTTGATCAGCCCCAGCATTTT
-	TRBV4-1	-	TRBJ2-3	CASSQDGGSSTDTQYF	TGCGCCAGCAGCCAAGATGGGGGGTCTAGCACAGATACGCAGTATTTT
-	TRBV30	-	TRBJ2-7	CAWSSGTYEQYF	TGTGCTTGGTCTTCGGGGACCTACGAGCAGTACTTC
-	TRBV29-1	-	TRBJ1-1	CSVAPPILGNTEAFF	TGCAGCGTCGCGCCCCCGATACTAGGGAACACTGAAGCTTTCTTT
-	TRBV5-1	-	TRBJ2-7	CASSLAIGGEQYF	TGCGCCAGCAGCTTGGCGATCGGTGGCGAGCAGTACTTC
TRBD1	TRBV5-1	-	TRBJ2-1	CASSEGAIIYNEQFF	TGCGCCAGCAGCGAGGGGGCGATAATTTACAATGAGCAGTTCTTC
TRBD1	TRBV5-1	-	TRBJ1-1	CASSHGTGPNTEAFF	TGCGCCAGCAGCCATGGGACAGGACCAAACACTGAAGCTTTCTTT
TRBD2	TRBV6-4	-	TRBJ2-7	CASSDSSMREDYEQYF	TGTGCCAGCAGTGACTCGAGCATGCGGGAGGACTACGAGCAGTACTTC
TRBD2	TRBV6-5	-	TRBJ2-3	CASSPPPGGADTQYF	TGTGCCAGCAGTCCCCCCCCGGGGGGGGCAGATACGCAGTATTTT
TRBD2	TRBV28	-	TRBJ2-2	CASSSTSGATRGELFF	TGTGCCAGCAGTTCAACTAGCGGGGCCACCAGGGGGGAGCTGTTTTTT
-	TRBV2	-	TRBJ1-3	CASSVAGVPGNTIYF	TGTGCCAGCAGTGTAGCAGGGGTTCCCGGAAACACCATATATTTT
-	TRBV19	-	TRBJ1-5	CASSLGQGGNQPQHF	TGTGCCAGTAGTTTGGGTCAGGGTGGCAATCAGCCCCAGCATTTT
TRBD2	TRBV7-2	-	TRBJ2-1	CASSSQWRGGRSEQFF	TGTGCCAGCAGCTCTCAGTGGCGGGGGGGCCGAAGTGAGCAGTTCTTC
TRBD2	TRBV18	-	TRBJ2-3	CASSPGTSGKGDTQYF	TGTGCCAGCTCACCCGGGACTAGCGGGAAGGGAGATACGCAGTATTTT
-	TRBV11-3	-	TRBJ1-2	CASSLWGDGPRGYTF	TGTGCCAGCAGCTTATGGGGGGACGGGCCGCGCGGCTACACCTTC
-	TRBV9	-	TRBJ1-1	CASSVEGQPNTEAFF	TGTGCCAGCAGCGTAGAGGGGCAGCCGAACACTGAAGCTTTCTTT
TRBD1	TRBV16	-	TRBJ1-2	CASSRGQGANYGYTF	TGTGCCAGCAGTCGGGGACAGGGGGCGAACTATGGCTACACCTTC
-	TRBV7-2	-	TRBJ2-7	CASSRGSSYEQYF	TGTGCCAGCAGCCGAGGGAGCTCCTACGAGCAGTACTTC
-	TRBV6-6	-	TRBJ1-4	CASSRRGGPVKLFF	TGTGCCAGCAGTCGCCGGGGGGGACCTGTAAAACTGTTTTTT
-	TRBV7-9	-	TRBJ2-5	CASSLLEQFRETQYF	TGTGCCAGCAGCTTACTCGAACAGTTTAGGGAGACCCAGTACTTC
TRBD2	TRBV19	few	TRBJ2-5	CASSPLAGGQETQYF	TGTGCCAGTAGCCCCCTAGCGGGGGGCCAAGAGACCCAGTACTTC
TRBD1	TRBV7-9	-	TRBJ2-5	CASSNEPTGGETQYF	TGTGCCAGCAGCAATGAACCGACAGGGGGTGAGACCCAGTACTTC
-	TRBV10-3	few	TRBJ2-5	CAISSGTPQETQYF	TGTGCCATCAGTTCCGGGACTCCCCAAGAGACCCAGTACTTC
-	TRBV15	-	TRBJ1-5	CATSGVGGYQPQHF	TGTGCCACCAGCGGAGTCGGGGGGTATCAGCCCCAGCATTTT
TRBD1	TRBV6-1	-	TRBJ1-5	CASSDQGAGNQPQHF	TGTGCCAGCAGTGACCAGGGGGCGGGCAATCAGCCCCAGCATTTT
TRBD1	TRBV5-1	few	TRBJ1-4	CASSPRQGNEKLFF	TGCGCCAGCAGCCCCCGACAGGGGAATGAAAAACTGTTTTTT
-	TRBV3-1/TRBV3-2	once	TRBJ1-1	CASSQVEGSTEAFF	TGTGCCAGCAGCCAAGTAGAAGGGAGCACTGAAGCTTTCTTT
-	TRBV12-3/TRBV12-4	-	TRBJ1-5	CASSFYRDTAQHF	TGTGCCAGCAGTTTTTATCGGGACACAGCCCAGCATTTT
TRBD1	TRBV7-2	-	TRBJ1-2	CASSLDAARGRGGDGYTF	TGTGCCAGCAGCTTAGATGCCGCCCGCGGTAGAGGGGGCGATGGCTACACCTTC
TRBD2	TRBV7-2	once	TRBJ2-1	CASSALAGGRIEQFF	TGTGCCAGCAGCGCCCTAGCGGGGGGGCGGATTGAGCAGTTCTTC
-	TRBV3-1/TRBV3-2	-	TRBJ1-3	CASSLTDSGNTIYF	TGTGCCAGCAGCCTGACAGACTCTGGAAACACCATATATTTT
-	TRBV12-3/TRBV12-4	-	TRBJ1-1	CASRAGLGTEAFF	TGTGCCAGCAGGGCAGGGTTAGGAACTGAAGCTTTCTTT
-	TRBV27	-	TRBJ1-6	CASSLSAGINSPLHF	TGTGCCAGCAGTTTAAGTGCGGGGATCAATTCACCCCTCCACTTT
-	TRBV12-3/TRBV12-4	-	TRBJ1-1	CASSPAGNTEAFF	TGTGCCAGCAGTCCGGCGGGGAACACTGAAGCTTTCTTT